This is a list of T cell receptor beta chains from one sample in a study of blood T cell repertoires in COVID-19. The protocol was immunoSEQ multiplex PCR, while the TCRdb copy is restricted to in-frame clones and leaves out a portion. Of approximately 58,000 clones detected, 81% appear once; the ten largest clones hold 25% to 40%. The sample consisted of peripheral blood. These receptors were collected from a man aged 55 to 69 with COVID-19, enrolled during active disease. The CDR3 runs from the conserved cysteine through the conserved F or W. The D gene is left open where the match is weak. A clone size is listed for some rows: how often the clone was seen (once, few, many), or a class if it is expanded.

clone_size: .; d_call: .; j_call: TRBJ2-1; v_call: TRBV6-6; cdr3_nt: TGTGCCAGTTCCAGGGTTAATGAGCAGTTCTTC; cdr3_aa: CASSRVNEQFF
clone_size: .; d_call: TRBD1; j_call: TRBJ1-4; v_call: TRBV27; cdr3_nt: TGTGCCAGCAGTTTCATTACAGGGGTAGGAGAAAAACTGTTTTTT; cdr3_aa: CASSFITGVGEKLFF
clone_size: .; d_call: TRBD2; j_call: TRBJ2-3; v_call: TRBV5-5; cdr3_nt: TGTGCCAGCAGCTTTCCTCGCGGGGGGGGTGACACAGATACGCAGTATTTT; cdr3_aa: CASSFPRGGGDTDTQYF
clone_size: .; d_call: .; j_call: TRBJ1-2; v_call: TRBV19; cdr3_nt: TGTGCCAGTAGTCCCAACAAAGTTGGCTACACCTTC; cdr3_aa: CASSPNKVGYTF
clone_size: .; d_call: TRBD2; j_call: TRBJ2-7; v_call: TRBV18; cdr3_nt: TGTGCCAGCTCACCACCCGGGACTAGCGGGAGCGAGCAGTACTTC; cdr3_aa: CASSPPGTSGSEQYF
clone_size: .; d_call: .; j_call: TRBJ2-1; v_call: TRBV2; cdr3_nt: TGTGCCAGCAGCCCGATTCGCCTAGATTCCAATGAGCAGTTCTTC; cdr3_aa: CASSPIRLDSNEQFF
clone_size: .; d_call: TRBD1; j_call: TRBJ1-4; v_call: TRBV30; cdr3_nt: TGTGCCTGGAGGGTACAGGGGGCGAGTGAAAAACTGTTTTTT; cdr3_aa: CAWRVQGASEKLFF
clone_size: once; d_call: TRBD2; j_call: TRBJ2-1; v_call: TRBV3-1/TRBV3-2; cdr3_nt: TGTGCCAGCAGCCAGTTGATAGCGGGGGGAGGAAATGAGCAGTTCTTC; cdr3_aa: CASSQLIAGGGNEQFF
clone_size: .; d_call: TRBD1; j_call: TRBJ1-2; v_call: TRBV2; cdr3_nt: TGTGCCAGCACTACGACAGGGGGTCCTAACTATGGCTACACCTTC; cdr3_aa: CASTTTGGPNYGYTF
clone_size: .; d_call: .; j_call: TRBJ1-2; v_call: TRBV20-1; cdr3_nt: TGCAGTGCTTCAGGGTATGGCTACACCTTC; cdr3_aa: CSASGYGYTF
clone_size: .; d_call: TRBD1; j_call: TRBJ1-2; v_call: TRBV6-1; cdr3_nt: TGTGCCAGCAGTGAAACACAGGGGCACTATGGCTACACCTTC; cdr3_aa: CASSETQGHYGYTF
clone_size: .; d_call: .; j_call: TRBJ1-5; v_call: TRBV30; cdr3_nt: TGTGCCTGGAGGACAGGACAGTCGAGCAATCAGCCCCAGCATTTT; cdr3_aa: CAWRTGQSSNQPQHF
clone_size: .; d_call: .; j_call: TRBJ2-7; v_call: TRBV7-2; cdr3_nt: TGTGCCAGCAGCTTAAGAGACGAGCAGTACTTC; cdr3_aa: CASSLRDEQYF
clone_size: .; d_call: TRBD2; j_call: TRBJ2-3; v_call: TRBV5-1; cdr3_nt: TGCGCCAGCAGCTCTAGCGGTAGCACAGATACGCAGTATTTT; cdr3_aa: CASSSSGSTDTQYF
clone_size: .; d_call: TRBD1; j_call: TRBJ1-1; v_call: TRBV5-4; cdr3_nt: TGTGCCAGCAGCCTCGACAGGGTCACTGAAGCTTTCTTT; cdr3_aa: CASSLDRVTEAFF
clone_size: few; d_call: TRBD2; j_call: TRBJ2-3; v_call: TRBV7-2; cdr3_nt: TGTGCCAGCAGCTTAGGGTTTGCGGGGGGGGGCCCAGATACGCAGTATTTT; cdr3_aa: CASSLGFAGGGPDTQYF
clone_size: .; d_call: TRBD1; j_call: TRBJ2-5; v_call: TRBV12-3/TRBV12-4; cdr3_nt: TGTGCCAGCAGTCGGACAGGGGTGACCCAGTACTTC; cdr3_aa: CASSRTGVTQYF
clone_size: .; d_call: .; j_call: TRBJ1-1; v_call: TRBV7-3; cdr3_nt: TGTGCCAGCAGCTTACGGGTGGGGGCCACTGAAGCTTTCTTT; cdr3_aa: CASSLRVGATEAFF
clone_size: .; d_call: .; j_call: TRBJ2-1; v_call: TRBV5-1; cdr3_nt: TGCGCCAGCAGCTCGTACAATGAGCAGTTCTTC; cdr3_aa: CASSSYNEQFF
clone_size: few; d_call: TRBD2; j_call: TRBJ2-7; v_call: TRBV19; cdr3_nt: TGTGCCAGTAGAAAGGAGGCTAGCGGGAGTTACGAGCAGTACTTC; cdr3_aa: CASRKEASGSYEQYF
clone_size: .; d_call: .; j_call: TRBJ2-2; v_call: TRBV5-4; cdr3_nt: TGTGCCAGCAGCTTTTGGACAGCGAACACCGGGGAGCTGTTTTTT; cdr3_aa: CASSFWTANTGELFF
clone_size: .; d_call: .; j_call: TRBJ1-1; v_call: TRBV6-5; cdr3_nt: TGTGCCAGCAGTTCCGGGTCTAGTGGGGCCAATGAAGCTTTCTTT; cdr3_aa: CASSSGSSGANEAFF